A single sample gave rise to the 27 T cell receptor beta chains below, sequenced in a study of shared clonotypes between healthy human individuals. Here immunoSEQ multiplex PCR was the method, and the copy in TCRdb shows in-frame clones only, minus some. This sample has under 2,500,000 clones; around 95% occur once, and the top ten carry 0.1% to 0.15%. The sample taken for sequencing was naive CD4+ T cells sorted from blood. Subset defined: CD45RA+ positively selected. The receptors stem from a man between 18 and 35 years old in good health.

The chain's CDR3 is CASSLGGVRQETQYF. DNA of the CDR3: TGTGCCAGCAGCTTAGGCGGTGTGAGGCAAGAGACCCAGTACTTC. J is TRBJ2-5 and V is TRBV28; D call uncertain. V was shortened by 6 bases and J by 2 bases, with 16 bases between the two germline ends. The CDR3 is 15 amino acids. CDR1 and CDR2 from the germline V gene are MDHEN and SYDVKM.

The chain has TRBV6-5 and TRBJ2-7, with TRBD2 as a possible D gene (5 bases). CDR1 is MNHEY, CDR2 SVGAGI, per germline. The CDR3 extends over 12 amino acids. Trimming left V 6 bases short and J 3 bases short, with 9 bases between. The CDR3 region has the DNA TGTGCCAGCAGGGACTCCTTCTACGAGCAGTACTTC. Translated, it gives CASRDSFYEQYF.

Turning to this clone: Distinct nucleotide sequences in the sample also encode this CDR3. V gene TRBV6-5 combines with J gene TRBJ1-2, with TRBD1 identical over 10 bases. The trim removed 6 bases at V and 7 bases at J, leaving 5 bases unmatched. Per the germline V gene, CDR1 is MNHEY and CDR2 is SVGAGI. CDR3 size: 13 residues. The CDR3 protein is CASSRDRGGGYTF. The DNA of the CDR3 is TGTGCCAGCAGCCGGGACAGGGGAGGTGGCTACACCTTC.

This chain joins TRBV19 and TRBJ1-2, with 7 bases that match TRBD1. CDR1 and CDR2 (germline): LNHDA, SQIVND (reference sequence). V was clipped by 7 bases and J by 3 bases; unmatched bases: 8. This CDR3 spans 14 amino acids. CDR3 nucleotides: TGTGCCAGTACCCCATCGGGACAGCACTATGGCTACACCTTC. Amino acids: CASTPSGQHYGYTF.

The chain has TRBV5-6 and TRBJ2-4; TRBD1 matches at 10 bases. The length of the CDR3 is 15 residues. The germline V gene encodes CDR1 SGHDT and CDR2 YYEEEE. Germline trimming cut 4 bases from V and 4 bases from J; bases unmatched to any gene: 5. In nucleotides, the CDR3 is TGTGCCAGCAGCCGGGACAGGGGCTTGAAAAACATTCAGTACTTC. Amino acids: CASSRDRGLKNIQYF.

This chain links TRBV7-2 with TRBJ2-7; 8 nucleotides align to TRBD1. Losses at the gene ends were 4 bases for V and 2 bases for J; bases not matched to a gene: 7. This CDR3 contains 15 residues. Germline CDR1 reads SGHTA; CDR2 reads FQGNSA. CDR3 amino acids: CASSYPVTGAYEQYF. CDR3 nucleotides: TGTGCCAGCAGCTACCCCGTGACAGGGGCCTACGAGCAGTACTTC.

V and J are TRBV4-3 and TRBJ1-4; D is uncertain. This CDR3 is 14 amino acids long. Between the trimmed V and J ends, which lost 1 base and 10 bases, there was a span of 13 bases. Germline V gives CDR1 LGHNA, CDR2 YSLEER. The CDR3 DNA is TGCGCCAGCAGCCAAGTTGATGGTCCCGGAAAACTGTTTTTT. It translates to CASSQVDGPGKLFF.

Only one count was recorded for this clone. CDR3 nucleotides: TGTGCCAGCAGCTTAGATTCCTCCGTCCCTACGCAGTATTTT. This sequence encodes CASSLDSSVPTQYF. The chain recombines TRBV13 with TRBJ2-3; D is unclear. Germline lookup yields CDR1 PRHDT and CDR2 FYEKMQ (reference sequence). CDR3 length equals 14 residues. The V end lost 1 base, the J end lost 8 bases, and 13 bases lay between the germline ends.

V usage is TRBV5-1 and J usage is TRBJ2-5; 9 bases match TRBD1. Germline loops: CDR1 SGHRS, CDR2 YFSETQ. V trimming: 1 base; J trimming: 4 bases; junction bases outside the gene matches: 5. This CDR3 contains 15 residues. CDR3 in amino acids: CASSLKAGQGETQYF. CDR3 in DNA: TGCGCCAGCAGCTTGAAGGCGGGACAGGGAGAGACCCAGTACTTC.

The V and J genes are TRBV6-5 and TRBJ1-2; the D gene is possibly TRBD1 (6 bases). Per the germline V gene, CDR1 is MNHEY and CDR2 is SVGAGI. V gave up 11 bases and J gave up 13 bases, with 20 bases separating them. The CDR3 contains 11 residues. The CDR3 nucleotides are TGTGCCGGGGGACAAGGGGGTGTTGTCACCTTC. Translating gives CAGGQGGVVTF.

The V gene is TRBV6-5, the J gene TRBJ2-1; D unclear. The germline CDR1 and CDR2 sequences are MNHEY and SVGAGI. V was clipped by 8 bases and J by 6 bases, with 14 bases between them. This CDR3 comprises 13 residues. In DNA, the CDR3 is TGTGCCAGCCTAAGACCCGGTAGCAATGAGCAGTTCTTC. This encodes CASLRPGSNEQFF.

The gene calls are TRBV18 and TRBJ1-2; D might be TRBD1 (6 bases). V was trimmed by 8 bases and J by 5 bases, leaving 15 bases between them. Germline CDR1 is KGHSH and CDR2 is LQKENI. The CDR3 covers 13 residues. In nucleotides, the CDR3 is TGTGCCAGCCAACCGGGGGGCGGATATGGCTACACCTTC. Its translation: CASQPGGGYGYTF.

The chain links TRBV6-5 to TRBJ1-2; tentative D call: TRBD1 (6 bases). The germline V gene encodes CDR1 MNHEY and CDR2 SVGAGI. The CDR3 contains 15 residues. V was shortened by 2 bases and J by 2 bases, with 12 bases between the two germline ends. In DNA form, the CDR3 reads TGTGCCAGCAGTTACGCACTCGGGACAAACTATGGCTACACCTTC. Encoded protein: CASSYALGTNYGYTF.

V is TRBV5-1 and J is TRBJ2-2, with D perhaps matching TRBD2 (6 bases). The CDR3 has 14 residues. In germline, CDR1 is SGHRS, CDR2 YFSETQ. V was pared by 4 bases and J by 1 base, with 8 bases between. CDR3 protein: CASSGGGNTGELFF. Written as DNA, the CDR3 is TGCGCCAGCAGCGGGGGAGGGAACACCGGGGAGCTGTTTTTT.

The genes are TRBV5-1 and TRBJ2-5, with D perhaps TRBD1 (6 bases). There are 16 residues in the CDR3. The V gene lost 2 bases and the J gene lost 3 bases, with 17 bases spanning the gap. The V gene's germline CDR1 is SGHRS and CDR2 YFSETQ. CDR3 DNA sequence: TGCGCCAGCAGCTTTACAGGGAGAGGGCCCGAAGAGACCCAGTACTTC. Translating it yields CASSFTGRGPEETQYF.

The CDR3 DNA follows: TGTGCCAGCAGCGTAGGTGCTAGCGGGAGTTCAGATACGCAGTATTTT. Encoded protein: CASSVGASGSSDTQYF. V is TRBV9 and J is TRBJ2-3, with TRBD2 matching 10 bases. The trim removed 0 bases at V and 4 bases at J, leaving 5 bases unmatched. The CDR3 covers 16 residues. Germline CDR1 SGDLS, CDR2 YYNGEE. The full variable domain, with the rest looked up from reference TRBV9 and TRBJ2-3, is DSGVTQTPKHLITATGQRVTLRCSPRSGDLSVYWYQQSLDQGLQFLIQYYNGEERAKGNILERFSAQQFPDLHSELNLSSLELGDSALYFCASSVGASGSSDTQYFGPGTRLTVL.

There are a few counts of this clone. The V call is TRBV19, the J call TRBJ2-1; D gene ambiguous. In germline, CDR1 is LNHDA, CDR2 SQIVND (reference sequence). Trimming stripped 5 bases from V and 8 bases from J, with 13 bases between. The CDR3 extends over 13 amino acids. CDR3 coding DNA: TGTGCCAGTAGTCAGTGGCCTTCGGATGAGCAGTTCTTC. This codes for CASSQWPSDEQFF.

Worth noting for this clone: The same CDR3 arises from other DNA sequences in this sample as well. The V and J genes are TRBV11-3 and TRBJ1-1; possible D gene TRBD1, 6 bases. CDR1 is SGHNT and CDR2 is YENEEA in the germline V gene. Trimming removed 4 bases at V and 5 bases at J, with 11 bases between. This CDR3 has 13 amino acids. CDR3 loop: CASSSTGKTEAFF. The DNA for the CDR3 is TGTGCCAGCAGCTCTACAGGGAAGACTGAAGCTTTCTTT.

This chain links TRBV7-9 with TRBJ1-1, with D uncertain. The CDR3 is 12 amino acids. The germline V gene has CDR1 SEHNR and CDR2 FQNEAQ (reference sequence). With 3 bases removed from V and 5 bases from J, the gap between germline ends came to 7 bases. CDR3 loop: CASSFSQTEAFF. The CDR3, as DNA: TGTGCCAGCAGCTTTTCCCAGACTGAAGCTTTCTTT.

V is TRBV28 and J is TRBJ1-6; D uncertain. The CDR3 consists of 15 residues. The germline V and J ends were trimmed by 6 bases and 4 bases, with 13 bases remaining between them. CDR1 and CDR2 (germline): MDHEN, SYDVKM. CDR3 nucleotides: TGTGCCAGCAGGCCCGGTGAGGGTTATAATTCACCCCTCCACTTT. This codes for CASRPGEGYNSPLHF.

As regards this clone: The sample holds other DNA sequences that translate to the same CDR3. The J gene is TRBJ1-2, the V gene TRBV6-5, with 11 nucleotides matching TRBD1. The CDR3 is made up of 14 amino acids. The germline CDR1 and CDR2 sequences are MNHEY and SVGAGI. V lost 5 bases, J lost 2 bases, and 1 base stayed unmatched. The CDR3 bases are TGTGCCAGCAGTCGGACAGGGGGCAACTATGGCTACACCTTC. Protein product: CASSRTGGNYGYTF.

The chain joins TRBV4-3 to TRBJ1-5; D not resolved. The V gene lost 0 bases and the J gene lost 4 bases, with 16 bases spanning the gap. CDR1 and CDR2 from the germline V gene are LGHNA and YSLEER. The CDR3 runs 17 residues. This chain's CDR3 is CASSQDVGQFRNQPQHF. DNA for the CDR3: TGCGCCAGCAGCCAAGATGTCGGGCAGTTTAGAAATCAGCCCCAGCATTTT.

The gene calls are TRBV9 and TRBJ2-1, with 8 positions matching TRBD1. CDR3 size: 15 residues. From germline, CDR1 is SGDLS and CDR2 YYNGEE. V lost 0 bases to trimming and J lost 4 bases; unmatched junction nucleotides: 3. The CDR3 here is CASSVGGQAYNEQFF. CDR3 sequence (DNA): TGTGCCAGCAGCGTAGGGGGACAGGCTTACAATGAGCAGTTCTTC. Full variable domain (rest looked up from reference TRBV9 and TRBJ2-1): DSGVTQTPKHLITATGQRVTLRCSPRSGDLSVYWYQQSLDQGLQFLIQYYNGEERAKGNILERFSAQQFPDLHSELNLSSLELGDSALYFCASSVGGQAYNEQFFGPGTRLTVL.

This clone has only one observation. The rearrangement uses TRBV5-4 and TRBJ1-4; weak D call: TRBD1 (5 bases). The CDR3 consists of 14 residues. The germline V gene encodes CDR1 SGHNT and CDR2 YYREEE (reference sequence). V was shortened by 4 bases and J by 10 bases, with 17 bases between the two germline ends. In DNA form, the CDR3 reads TGTGCCAGCAGCAACCGTATGGGGGAGGGAAAACTGTTTTTT. Protein product: CASSNRMGEGKLFF.

The chain joins TRBV27 to TRBJ2-1; possibly TRBD2 for D (5 bases). This CDR3 is built from 13 residues. The germline V gene has CDR1 MNHEY and CDR2 SMNVEV (reference sequence). V was trimmed by 6 bases and J by 7 bases, leaving 13 bases between them. This CDR3 reads CASRVLALNEQFF. The CDR3 DNA sequence: TGTGCCAGCAGAGTGTTAGCGCTGAATGAGCAGTTCTTC.

This chain uses TRBV18 with TRBJ1-4; unclear D gene. V lost 1 base, J lost 8 bases, and 14 bases lay in between. The CDR3 length is 15 residues. CDR1 KGHSH and CDR2 LQKENI come from the germline V gene. The CDR3 is CASSPLGTIGEKLFF. CDR3 DNA: TGTGCCAGCTCACCACTTGGCACAATCGGGGAAAAACTGTTTTTT.

The rearrangement joins TRBV5-5 to TRBJ2-7, with 8 bases aligning to TRBD1. Losses at the gene ends were 4 bases for V and 5 bases for J; bases not matched to a gene: 5. CDR3 length: 13 residues. Germline CDR1 SGHKS, CDR2 YYEKEE (reference sequence). CDR3 residues: CASSPGQVHEQYF. As DNA, the CDR3 is TGTGCCAGCAGCCCGGGACAGGTCCACGAGCAGTACTTC.